The present TCR beta chain was sequenced within a study of shared clonotypes between healthy human individuals. About the study: Each donor contributed plates that comprised three CD4 naive, three CD4 memory, two CD8 naive and one CD8 memory. Study-wide findings and caveats: Compared with clonotypes that all four donors shared, non-shared clonotypes had lower generation probabilities. Sorted-subset sequencing was shown by rarefaction to be incomplete despite large depth.

Naive-designated CD8 cells lacked CD45RO, were positively enriched for CCR7, and omitted terminally differentiated effector memory CD45RA+ cells. Germline lookup yields CDR1 SGHKS and CDR2 YYEKEE (reference sequence). With 0 bases removed from V and 3 bases from J, the gap between germline ends came to 10 bases. The CDR3 sequence is 15 residues long. Deep-level assay runs were performed. The assay was immunoSEQ multiplex PCR, and TCRdb's table has in-frame clones only and misses some. Altogether about 2.1 million clones are present, roughly 95% being singletons, with the ten largest covering about 1.7%. About this clone itself: Its antigen is currently unknown.

This TCR was recovered from a young man in good health. Some clones in this sample may be carry-over from other donors' samples. The chain carries TRBV5-5 and TRBJ1-5, with unresolved D. Sequencing was performed on naive CD8+ T cells from PBMCs. CDR3 loop: CASSLDAGYNQPQHF. In nucleotides, the CDR3 is TGTGCCAGCAGCTTGGATGCGGGGTACAATCAGCCCCAGCATTTT.